Below, 4 T cell receptor beta chains from the same sample are listed, as sequenced in a study of T cells in Graves' hyperthyroidism and ophthalmopathy. TCR beta CDR3 regions were amplified from RNA transcripts. HTBI primers were the set used in a first-round RT-PCR of the TCR CDR3. TCRdb ran MiXCR on the multiplex PCR reads and lists one entry per CDR3 protein. In the table there are some 490,000 distinct CDR3 sequences, 22% of which are singletons. The sequencing sample was made of blood. Receptors originate from a woman aged 70 to 79 with Graves' ophthalmopathy.

The V call is TRBV7-2, the J call TRBJ1-3; D may be TRBD1 (5 bases). The CDR3 loop spans 16 amino acids. Trimming left V 1 base short and J 1 base short, with 11 bases between. Germline lookup yields CDR1 SGHTA and CDR2 FQGNSA. CDR3 sequence: CASSLVGGASGNTIYF. CDR3 sequence (DNA): TGTGCCAGCAGCTTAGTAGGAGGGGCGTCTGGAAACACCATATATTTT. The full variable domain, completed using reference TRBV7-2 and TRBJ1-3, is GAGVSQSPSNKVTEKGKDVELRCDPISGHTALYWYRQSLGQGLEFLIYFQGNSAPDKSGLPSDRFSAERTGGSVSTLTIQRTQQEDSAVYLCASSLVGGASGNTIYFGEGSWLTVV.

This clonotype was recorded a few times. The rearrangement links TRBV5-4 to TRBJ2-7; TRBD2 matches 10 bases. The length of the CDR3 is 16 residues. The trim removed 3 bases at V and 3 bases at J, leaving 9 bases unmatched. Germline loops: CDR1 SGHNT, CDR2 YYREEE (reference sequence). CDR3 protein: CASSSGLAEVVYEQYF. The DNA of the CDR3 is TGTGCCAGCAGCTCCGGACTAGCGGAAGTAGTCTACGAGCAGTACTTC.

The genes are TRBV18 and TRBJ1-3, with no clear D. Germline V gene sequence: CDR1 KGHSH, CDR2 LQKENI. Trimming took off 3 bases at V and 1 base at J, with 7 bases between the two ends. The CDR3 covers 14 residues. The CDR3 region is CASSPSMSGNTIYF. CDR3 bases: TGTGCCAGCTCACCTTCTATGTCTGGAAACACCATATATTTT.

This clonotype was seen once. The V and J genes are TRBV4-1 and TRBJ2-2; D remains unclear. Trimming stripped 0 bases from V and 5 bases from J, with 13 bases between. The CDR3 covers 16 residues. Per germline, CDR1 MGHRA and CDR2 YSYEKL. The CDR3: CASSQDTTRSTGELFF. Written as DNA, the CDR3 is TGCGCCAGCAGCCAAGATACCACCCGAAGTACCGGGGAGCTGTTTTTT.